This passage covers 24 T cell receptor beta chains from one sample sequenced in a study of cytomegalovirus exposure and HLA in healthy donors. PCR was performed using 60 Vbeta and 13 Jbeta primers. Generated by immunoSEQ multiplex PCR, the TCRdb table keeps only in-frame clones and is missing some. With about 200,000 clones in the sample, the ten largest clones hold more than 0.95%. Sequencing was done on a sample of PBMCs. These receptors were obtained from a girl between 2 and 10 years old in good health and CMV-seropositive.

The V call is TRBV27, the J call TRBJ1-5; 8 nucleotides match TRBD1. The V gene end was trimmed by 6 bases and the J gene end by 7 bases; junction bases not matched to a gene: 8. Germline-derived CDR1 and CDR2 are MNHEY and SMNVEV (reference sequence). The CDR3 contains 14 residues. The CDR3 nucleotides read TGTGCCAGCAGGACAGGGGCCGGGGGACAGCCCCAGCATTTT. Its translation: CASRTGAGGQPQHF.

The chain uses TRBV27 and TRBJ2-7; TRBD2 might be the D (5 bases). There are 14 residues in the CDR3. CDR1 MNHEY and CDR2 SMNVEV come from the germline V gene (reference sequence). The V end lost 7 bases, the J end lost 1 base, and 14 bases lay between the germline ends. The CDR3 DNA reads as TGTGCCAGCACCCCATTTAGGGAGTCCTACGAGCAGTACTTC. Its translation is CASTPFRESYEQYF.

J is TRBJ2-7 and V is TRBV29-1; tentative D call: TRBD1 (6 bases). The CDR3 spans 14 residues. Trimming took off 6 bases at V and 6 bases at J, with 21 bases between the two ends. The germline gives CDR1 SQVTM, CDR2 ANQGSEA. CDR3 loop: CSVPRGRGDGEQYF. DNA for the CDR3: TGCAGCGTCCCTAGGGGCAGGGGAGACGGCGAGCAGTACTTC.

The J gene is TRBJ2-1, the V gene TRBV5-1, with 9 bases aligning to TRBD1. The CDR3 length is 15 residues. V was clipped by 4 bases and J by 7 bases; unmatched bases: 9. From germline, CDR1 is SGHRS and CDR2 YFSETQ. CDR3 protein: CASSPGDRVSNEQFF. CDR3 nucleotide sequence: TGCGCCAGCAGCCCCGGGGACAGGGTCAGTAATGAGCAGTTCTTC.

The gene calls are TRBV7-9 and TRBJ2-5; TRBD1 matches at 9 bases. Germline CDR1 and CDR2: SEHNR and FQNEAQ (reference sequence). V dropped 2 bases and J dropped 4; count of bases not matched to a gene: 11. CDR3 length equals 17 residues. The CDR3: CASSLKGTGFSGETQYF. DNA of the CDR3: TGTGCCAGCAGCTTAAAAGGGACAGGGTTTTCCGGAGAGACCCAGTACTTC.

The genes are TRBV7-2 and TRBJ1-5; D unclear. Trimming removed 3 bases at V and 3 bases at J, with 12 bases between. This CDR3 is built from 15 residues. Germline CDR1 and CDR2: SGHTA and FQGNSA. The CDR3 nucleotides read TGTGCCAGCAGCTTGAGCGGATACCTCAATCAGCCCCAGCATTTT. Residues: CASSLSGYLNQPQHF.

The rearrangement uses TRBV6-6 and TRBJ1-1, with D possibly matching TRBD1 (6 bases). The CDR3 runs 13 residues. Between the trimmed V and J ends, which lost 7 bases and 1 base, there was a span of 10 bases. Germline-derived CDR1 and CDR2 are MNHNY and SVGAGI (reference sequence). The CDR3 here is CASTPQGNTEAFF. CDR3 DNA sequence: TGTGCCAGCACTCCACAGGGGAACACTGAAGCTTTCTTT.

This chain uses TRBV5-1 with TRBJ1-3; perhaps TRBD1 as D (6 bases). The V gene lost 6 bases and the J gene lost 3 bases, with 10 bases spanning the gap. This CDR3 contains 13 residues. From germline, CDR1 is SGHRS and CDR2 YFSETQ. The CDR3 is CASTPGDGNTIYF. CDR3 sequence (DNA): TGCGCCAGCACTCCAGGGGATGGAAACACCATATATTTT.

The chain joins TRBV6-1 to TRBJ2-7, with 8 bases matching TRBD1. V lost 6 bases and J lost 6; bases outside the gene matches: 10. Germline lookup yields CDR1 MNHNS and CDR2 SASEGT. The CDR3 length is 14 residues. The CDR3 loop is CASRRTGQVREQYF. As DNA, the CDR3 is TGTGCCAGCAGGAGGACAGGGCAGGTTCGCGAGCAGTACTTC.

A remark on this clone: Germline is not matched at one junction end, which may reflect a read error. The chain carries TRBV5-1 and TRBJ2-7; the D gene is possibly TRBD1 (6 bases). CDR1 and CDR2 (germline): SGHRS, YFSETQ. CDR3 length: 15 residues. The CDR3 nucleotides are TGCGCCAGCAGCGGAGGACAGCCGGGGTCCTCCGAGCAGTACTTC. Its protein is CASSGGQPGSSEQYF. The whole variable domain, remainder taken from reference TRBV5-1 and TRBJ2-7, is KAGVTQTPRYLIKTRGQQVTLSCSPISGHRSVSWYQQTPGQGLQFLFEYFSETQRNKGNFPGRFSGRQFSNSRSEMNVSTLELGDSALYLCASSGGQPGSSEQYFGPGTRLTVT.

About this clone itself: Other DNA sequences from this sample encode an identical CDR3 as well. The chain is built from TRBV6-5 and TRBJ2-5; D might be TRBD2 (5 bases). The CDR3 extends over 13 amino acids. From germline, CDR1 is MNHEY and CDR2 SVGAGI. The V and J ends lost 8 bases and 2 bases respectively, with 12 bases between them. CDR3 in amino acids: CASSRTVQETQYF. CDR3 coding DNA: TGTGCCAGCTCCCGGACTGTGCAAGAGACCCAGTACTTC.

V usage is TRBV19 and J usage is TRBJ1-2, with 8 bases aligning to TRBD1. J gave up 2 bases and V 8 bases, and 13 bases lay outside the gene matches. In germline, CDR1 is LNHDA, CDR2 SQIVND (reference sequence). CDR3 length: 16 amino acids. In DNA form, the CDR3 reads TGTGCCAGTGCCAATCTGGACAGGGTTGGAAACTATGGCTACACCTTC. Translation: CASANLDRVGNYGYTF.

The chain links TRBV18 to TRBJ2-3; D call uncertain. The V gene lost 1 base and the J gene lost 2 bases, with 13 bases spanning the gap. The germline gives CDR1 KGHSH, CDR2 LQKENI. This CDR3 contains 16 residues. CDR3 DNA sequence: TGTGCCAGCTCACCACAGACCGGGTCCAACACAGATACGCAGTATTTT. It is translated as CASSPQTGSNTDTQYF.

The chain is built from TRBV5-1 and TRBJ1-2; weak D call: TRBD1 (5 bases). The germline V gene has CDR1 SGHRS and CDR2 YFSETQ. Trimming took off 1 base at V and 7 bases at J, with 11 bases between the two ends. The CDR3 consists of 13 residues. Here the CDR3 reads CASSLSGEAGYTF. CDR3 coding DNA: TGCGCCAGCAGCTTGTCGGGGGAGGCTGGCTACACCTTC.

The V gene is TRBV7-3, the J gene TRBJ2-1, with 10 positions matching TRBD2. Germline V CDR1 and CDR2: SGHTA, FQGTGA. The J segment lost 7 bases and the V segment lost 4 bases, leaving 4 bases of the junction unmatched. This CDR3 is built from 14 residues. The CDR3 DNA follows: TGTGCCAGCAGCTCTAGCGGGAGTGAGAATGAGCAGTTCTTC. Residues: CASSSSGSENEQFF.

This chain connects TRBV2 to TRBJ1-2; TRBD1 might be the D (5 bases). In germline, CDR1 is SNHLY, CDR2 FYNNEI. Trimming removed 1 base at V and 8 bases at J, with 11 bases between. The CDR3 has 13 residues. The CDR3 sequence: CASSEERQGGYTF. CDR3 nucleotide sequence: TGTGCCAGCAGTGAAGAAAGGCAGGGAGGCTACACCTTC.

This sequence joins TRBV4-1 and TRBJ2-7; 7 nucleotides match TRBD1. CDR1 and CDR2 from the germline V gene are MGHRA and YSYEKL. V lost 1 base and J lost 3; bases outside the gene matches: 9. The CDR3 is 16 residues long. The CDR3 region is CASSQAEQGKVYEQYF. CDR3 nucleotide sequence: TGCGCCAGCAGCCAAGCCGAACAGGGGAAAGTCTACGAGCAGTACTTC.

This chain uses TRBV2 with TRBJ1-1; tentatively, D is TRBD1 (5 bases). Germline V gene data show CDR1 as SNHLY and CDR2 as FYNNEI. V gave up 4 bases and J gave up 4 bases, with 13 bases separating them. The CDR3 covers 14 residues. CDR3 protein: CASSGAGLSTEAFF. CDR3 DNA: TGTGCCAGCAGTGGGGCAGGGTTGAGCACTGAAGCTTTCTTT.

CDR3 sequence: CASSRRDRVTSYTF. CDR3 nucleotides: TGTGCCAGCAGCCGCCGGGACAGGGTCACATCCTACACCTTC. This chain connects TRBV14 to TRBJ1-2; 9 positions agree with TRBD1. CDR3 length: 14 amino acids. Germline values: CDR1 SGHDN, CDR2 FVKESK. V shed 4 bases, J shed 10 bases, and the junction held 10 bases outside the gene matches. Supplemented by reference TRBV14 and TRBJ1-2, the full variable domain reads EAGVTQFPSHSVIEKGQTVTLRCDPISGHDNLYWYRRVMGKEIKFLLHFVKESKQDESGMPNNRFLAERTGGTYSTLKVQPAELEDSGVYFCASSRRDRVTSYTFGSGTRLTVV.

About this clone itself: The same CDR3 arises from other DNA sequences in this sample as well. The V call is TRBV11-3, the J call TRBJ2-3; 11 positions agree with TRBD2. The CDR3 is made up of 16 amino acids. J lost 0 bases, V lost 1 base, and 0 bases had no gene match. The germline gives CDR1 SGHNT, CDR2 YENEEA. The CDR3: CASSLGLAGSTDTQYF. The CDR3 coding sequence is TGTGCCAGCAGCTTAGGACTAGCGGGGAGCACAGATACGCAGTATTTT.

The rearrangement links TRBV10-2 to TRBJ2-3; 7 bases agree with TRBD2. CDR1 and CDR2 (germline): WSHSY, SAAADI. The J segment lost 4 bases and the V segment lost 8 bases, leaving 6 bases of the junction unmatched. The CDR3 runs to 13 residues. The CDR3 loop is CASGRGGPDTQYF. CDR3 DNA: TGCGCCAGCGGCCGCGGGGGACCAGATACGCAGTATTTT.

This chain connects TRBV28 to TRBJ2-3; D uncertain. The length of the CDR3 is 14 residues. Germline assignment: CDR1 MDHEN and CDR2 SYDVKM. The V end lost 5 bases, the J end lost 4 bases, and 13 bases lay between the germline ends. CDR3 DNA sequence: TGTGCCAGCAGTCCGCGTTATCGGGCAGATACGCAGTATTTT. The encoded protein is CASSPRYRADTQYF.

The chain employs TRBV5-5 and TRBJ1-1; the D gene is possibly TRBD1 (5 bases). This CDR3 region has 17 residues. Germline-derived CDR1 and CDR2 are SGHKS and YYEKEE (reference sequence). Trimming stripped 4 bases from V and 4 bases from J, with 23 bases between. The chain's CDR3 is CASSPGGTWVIGTEAFF. The CDR3 DNA follows: TGTGCCAGCAGCCCCGGGGGGACTTGGGTGATTGGCACTGAAGCTTTCTTT.

V and J are TRBV28 and TRBJ2-5, with D perhaps matching TRBD1 (6 bases). The J call may be in error: the DNA end matches TRBJ2-7 better. Germline assignment: CDR1 MDHEN and CDR2 SYDVKM. This CDR3 contains 13 residues. Here the CDR3 reads CASSNLQGNEQYF. The CDR3 nucleotides are TGTGCCAGCAGTAACTTACAGGGAAACGAGCAGTACTTC.